This entry lists 16 T cell receptor beta chains sequenced from one sample in a study of shared clonotypes between healthy human individuals. This table comes from immunoSEQ multiplex PCR, and its TCRdb copy is limited to in-frame clones, with some not included. The data show a few hundred thousand clones, with 97% seen just once and 0.045% to 0.06% held by the top ten. The sample comprised naive CD4+ T cells sorted from blood. Subset specified: CD45RA+ positively selected. Receptors were obtained from a woman in her twenties or thirties in good health.

The chain links TRBV14 to TRBJ1-3; 8 nucleotides match TRBD1. Unmatched junction bases numbered 6, after V lost 4 bases and J lost 1 base. CDR3 length equals 16 residues. Germline-derived CDR1 and CDR2 are SGHDN and FVKESK. CDR3 protein: CASSRQDRDSGNTIYF. The CDR3, as DNA: TGTGCCAGCAGCCGGCAGGACAGGGATTCTGGAAACACCATATATTTT.

This chain uses TRBV5-6 with TRBJ2-3; TRBD2 matches 14 bases. The germline V gene encodes CDR1 SGHDT and CDR2 YYEEEE. CDR3 size: 17 residues. V shed 2 bases, J shed 3 bases, and the junction held 5 bases outside the gene matches. CDR3 nucleotide sequence: TGTGCCAGCAGCTTCCCGGGACTAGCGGGAGAGACAGATACGCAGTATTTT. It is translated as CASSFPGLAGETDTQYF.

In its sample, this clone was seen once. The genes are TRBV28 and TRBJ1-5; D gene unclear. Per germline, CDR1 MDHEN and CDR2 SYDVKM. The CDR3 runs to 12 residues. The V gene lost 8 bases and the J gene lost 12 bases, with 17 bases spanning the gap. CDR3 sequence reads: CASEGTRPHQHF. CDR3 nucleotide sequence: TGTGCCAGCGAGGGAACCCGACCGCACCAGCATTTT. Supplemented by reference TRBV28 and TRBJ1-5, the full variable domain reads DVKVTQSSRYLVKRTGEKVFLECVQDMDHENMFWYRQDPGLGLRLIYFSYDVKMKEKGDIPEGYSVSREKKERFSLILESASTNQTSMYLCASEGTRPHQHFGDGTRLSIL.

This clone was detected only once. The rearrangement joins TRBV27 to TRBJ2-4; D gene unclear. Deletions cut 5 bases from V and 7 bases from J, with 9 bases between. The germline V gene has CDR1 MNHEY and CDR2 SMNVEV (reference sequence). The CDR3 sequence is 12 residues long. The CDR3 DNA reads TGTGCCAGCAGTCAAATCGGGAACATTCAGTACTTC. This encodes CASSQIGNIQYF.

Only one count was recorded for this clone. Additional DNA sequences in this sample encode the identical CDR3. This chain connects TRBV20-1 to TRBJ2-7; D ambiguous. CDR3 size: 10 residues. V dropped 3 bases and J dropped 1 base, with 1 base sitting between them. Germline V gives CDR1 DFQATT, CDR2 SNEGSKA (reference sequence). The CDR3 reads CSASSYEQYF. CDR3 sequence (DNA): TGCAGTGCTAGTTCCTACGAGCAGTACTTC.

The J gene is TRBJ2-1, the V gene TRBV7-9, with D tentatively TRBD2 (5 bases). V lost 6 bases, J lost 4 bases, and 19 bases lay in between. The V gene's germline CDR1 is SEHNR and CDR2 FQNEAQ (reference sequence). The CDR3 contains 16 residues. The chain's CDR3 is CASRKGGGNQYNEQFF. CDR3 bases: TGTGCCAGCAGGAAAGGAGGCGGAAACCAATACAATGAGCAGTTCTTC.

The chain employs TRBV10-3 and TRBJ2-1; 7 bases agree with TRBD2. There are 15 residues in the CDR3. Unmatched junction bases numbered 10, after V lost 5 bases and J lost 6 bases. CDR1 and CDR2 from the germline V gene are ENHRY and SYGVKD. For the CDR3, the DNA is TGTGCCATCAGTTTGCAGGTCTCGGGAGGCAATGAGCAGTTCTTC. Amino acids: CAISLQVSGGNEQFF.

The chain links TRBV2 to TRBJ2-3; D gene ambiguous. The germline gives CDR1 SNHLY, CDR2 FYNNEI. The CDR3 is made up of 14 amino acids. The germline V and J ends were trimmed by 7 bases and 1 base, with 12 bases remaining between them. For the CDR3, the DNA is TGTGCCAGCATGTGGGCCTTTCGCACAGATACGCAGTATTTT. This translates into CASMWAFRTDTQYF. Full variable domain (outside the CDR3, taken from reference TRBV2 and TRBJ2-3): EPEVTQTPSHQVTQMGQEVILRCVPISNHLYFYWYRQILGQKVEFLVSFYNNEISEKSEIFDDQFSVERPDGSNFTLKIRSTKLEDSAMYFCASMWAFRTDTQYFGPGTRLTVL.

The gene calls are TRBV5-1 and TRBJ2-1; the match to TRBD2 covers 13 bases. The CDR3 spans 15 residues. Germline CDR1 SGHRS, CDR2 YFSETQ. V shed 1 base, J shed 7 bases, and the junction held 2 bases outside the gene matches. The CDR3 sequence: CASSLWTSGSNEQFF. The CDR3 coding sequence is TGCGCCAGCAGCTTGTGGACTAGCGGGAGTAATGAGCAGTTCTTC. Variable domain in full (rest from reference TRBV5-1 and TRBJ2-1): KAGVTQTPRYLIKTRGQQVTLSCSPISGHRSVSWYQQTPGQGLQFLFEYFSETQRNKGNFPGRFSGRQFSNSRSEMNVSTLELGDSALYLCASSLWTSGSNEQFFGPGTRLTVL.

The genes are TRBV28 and TRBJ2-7; 14 nucleotides agree with TRBD2. Unmatched junction bases numbered 11, after V lost 4 bases and J lost 3 bases. This CDR3 is built from 18 residues. Per germline, CDR1 MDHEN and CDR2 SYDVKM. The CDR3 bases are TGTGCCAGCAGTTCTCCGGGACTAGCGGGAGTCGAGGTCTACGAGCAGTACTTC. It specifies CASSSPGLAGVEVYEQYF.

The rearrangement uses TRBV7-9 and TRBJ1-1; D remains ambiguous. The CDR3 is 14 residues long. Trimming took 0 bases from V and 4 from J, leaving 9 bases between them. From germline, CDR1 is SEHNR and CDR2 FQNEAQ (reference sequence). CDR3 DNA: TGTGCCAGCAGCTTAGCGGCATACGGCACTGAAGCTTTCTTT. Amino acid sequence: CASSLAAYGTEAFF.

V usage is TRBV7-8 and J usage is TRBJ1-6; D ambiguous. The CDR3 runs 15 residues. Trimming stripped 5 bases from V and 7 bases from J, with 15 bases between. Germline-derived CDR1 and CDR2 are SGHVS and FQNEAQ. The DNA of the CDR3 is TGTGCCAGCAGCCCAGCTACAGTTCCAAATTCACCCCTCCACTTT. Protein: CASSPATVPNSPLHF.

This chain uses TRBV28 with TRBJ2-6, with D unclear. The CDR3 totals 14 residues. Trimming pared 7 bases from V and 2 bases from J, leaving 9 bases between. Germline-derived CDR1 and CDR2 are MDHEN and SYDVKM. The CDR3 loop is CASKTSTGANVLTF. In DNA, the CDR3 is TGTGCCAGCAAAACATCCACTGGGGCCAACGTCCTGACTTTC.

The chain couples TRBV28 to TRBJ2-5; possible D gene TRBD1, 5 bases. The end of the DNA fits TRBJ2-7 better, so the J call may be wrong. The CDR3 is 14 residues long. Germline CDR1 reads MDHEN; CDR2 reads SYDVKM. For the CDR3, the DNA is TGTGCCAGCAGTTTCCAGGACACGTCATACGAGCAGTACTTC. Protein product: CASSFQDTSYEQYF.

In nucleotides, the CDR3 is TGCGCCAGCAGCCTGGAATATAATGAAAAACTGTTTTTT. Encoded protein: CASSLEYNEKLFF. The rearrangement uses TRBV5-1 and TRBJ1-4, with D unclear. This CDR3 comprises 13 residues. Germline CDR1 SGHRS, CDR2 YFSETQ. Trimming shortened V by 4 bases and J by 4 bases, and 8 bases separated the two germline ends. Filled out from reference TRBV5-1 and TRBJ1-4, the complete variable domain reads KAGVTQTPRYLIKTRGQQVTLSCSPISGHRSVSWYQQTPGQGLQFLFEYFSETQRNKGNFPGRFSGRQFSNSRSEMNVSTLELGDSALYLCASSLEYNEKLFFGSGTQLSVL.

The chain combines TRBV6-5 with TRBJ2-7; 8 bases line up with TRBD2. V was pared by 0 bases and J by 4 bases, with 8 bases of the junction left unmatched. Germline V gene data show CDR1 as MNHEY and CDR2 as SVGAGI. The CDR3 loop spans 16 amino acids. This CDR3 reads CASSYSAVGGRYEQYF. CDR3 DNA sequence: TGTGCCAGCAGTTACTCGGCCGTGGGCGGGAGGTACGAGCAGTACTTC.